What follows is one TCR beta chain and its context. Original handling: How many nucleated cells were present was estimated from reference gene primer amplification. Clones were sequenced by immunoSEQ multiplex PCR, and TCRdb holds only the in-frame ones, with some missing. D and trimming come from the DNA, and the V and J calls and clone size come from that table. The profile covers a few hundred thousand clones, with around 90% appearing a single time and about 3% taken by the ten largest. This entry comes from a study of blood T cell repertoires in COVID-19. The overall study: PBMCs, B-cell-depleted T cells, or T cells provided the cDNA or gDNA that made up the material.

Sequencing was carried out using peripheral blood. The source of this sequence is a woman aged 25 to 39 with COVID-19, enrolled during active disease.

As DNA, the CDR3 is TGTGCCAGCAGTGAAGAGCGGGGGGCCCAAGAGACCCAGTACTTC. Translation: CASSEERGAQETQYF. This rearrangement joins TRBV2 to TRBJ2-5; 9 nucleotides align to TRBD2. The V segment lost 1 base and the J segment 1 base; nucleotides outside the gene matches: 1. The CDR3 length is 15 residues. Looked up from germline, CDR1 is SNHLY and CDR2 is FYNNEI.